Each of the 5 T cell receptor beta chains below was sequenced from the same sample in a study of blood T cell repertoires in COVID-19. Only in-frame clones appear in the TCRdb table, and some are missing; sequencing was by immunoSEQ multiplex PCR. The repertoire has approximately 170,000 clones, about 90% of them found once; the top ten carry approximately 9%. Sequencing used PBMCs or T cells enriched from blood (not recorded which). The receptor source for this set is a woman between 18 and 29 years old who had recovered from COVID-19.

The chain employs TRBV9 and TRBJ2-1; 7 bases map to TRBD1. Per germline, CDR1 SGDLS and CDR2 YYNGEE. The junction had 17 bases not matched to a gene; V was cut back by 2 bases and J by 9 bases. The CDR3 consists of 17 residues. The CDR3 DNA sequence: TGTGCCAGCAGCGTCTACGACAGGGACCTATCATCTTGTGAGCAGTTCTTC. Translation: CASSVYDRDLSSCEQFF.

This chain links TRBV10-2 with TRBJ2-3; 9 positions match TRBD2. The CDR3 covers 16 residues. CDR1 and CDR2 (germline): WSHSY, SAAADI. Unmatched junction bases numbered 10, after V lost 6 bases and J lost 3 bases. The CDR3 here is CASSDGGGGVTDTQYF. CDR3 nucleotides: TGCGCCAGCAGCGATGGAGGCGGGGGGGTAACAGATACGCAGTATTTT.

There are a few counts of this clone. The rearrangement joins TRBV6-4 to TRBJ2-3; a weak D match, TRBD1 (5 bases). Trimming left V 5 bases short and J 3 bases short, with 9 bases between. Germline V gene data show CDR1 as MRHNA and CDR2 as SNTAGT. The CDR3 consists of 13 residues. CDR3 loop: CASSSQGTDTQYF. CDR3 nucleotide sequence: TGTGCCAGCAGTTCTCAGGGAACAGATACGCAGTATTTT.

This clone was recorded a few times. The chain is built from TRBV7-2 and TRBJ1-1, with TRBD1 as a possible D gene (5 bases). Germline V CDR1 and CDR2: SGHTA, FQGNSA. Trimming shortened V by 1 base and J by 5 bases, and 14 bases separated the two germline ends. This CDR3 region has 15 residues. Here the CDR3 DNA reads TGTGCCAGCAGCTTAGTATCGGAAGGGGTAACTGAAGCTTTCTTT. Translating it yields CASSLVSEGVTEAFF.

This chain links TRBV6-5 with TRBJ2-7, with TRBD2 matching 9 bases. Germline values: CDR1 MNHEY, CDR2 SVGAGI. This CDR3 region has 14 residues. Unmatched junction bases numbered 6, after V lost 6 bases and J lost 3 bases. Here the CDR3 reads CASRTQRGVYEQYF. For the CDR3, the DNA is TGTGCCAGCAGGACCCAGCGGGGGGTCTACGAGCAGTACTTC.